This T cell receptor beta chain was profiled in a study of human T cells and chemical hapten exposure. TCRdb re-called the RACE reads with MiXCR, one entry per CDR3 protein. The sample has some 79,000 distinct CDR3 sequences, more than 10% seen once. As to time point: patch test 3, about 24 weeks after DPC sensitization. Stated treatment: therapeutic diphenylcyclopropenone sensitization with weekly scalp DPC. This clonotype was seen at least ten times. The receptor was derived from a woman aged 45-59 years with alopecia areata. Some clones in this sample may be carry-over from other donors' samples. Sequenced material: whole blood, taken in connection with sensitization to the hapten diphenylcyclopropenone (DPC).

CDR3 nucleotides: TGTGCCAGCACGGGACAGGGATACGGCTACACCTTC. It yields the protein CASTGQGYGYTF. The genes are TRBV9 and TRBJ1-2; 9 positions match TRBD1. Germline V CDR1 and CDR2: SGDLS, YYNGEE. There are 12 residues in the CDR3. Germline trimming cut 6 bases from V and 8 bases from J; bases unmatched to any gene: 5.